A single sample is the source of the 21 T cell receptor beta chains below, sequenced in a study of blood T cell repertoires in COVID-19. Here immunoSEQ multiplex PCR was the method, and the copy in TCRdb shows in-frame clones only, minus some. The table shows fewer than 150,000 clones, with less than 75% occurring only once. Sequencing was performed on peripheral blood. These receptors all stem from a human donor with acute or convalescent COVID-19. The donor label of this sample is uncertain.

Only a few counts were recorded for this clone. The V call is TRBV7-9, the J call TRBJ2-3; 8 bases are a match to TRBD2. This CDR3 is built from 17 residues. CDR1 and CDR2 from the germline V gene are SEHNR and FQNEAQ (reference sequence). The junction had 12 bases not matched to a gene; V was cut back by 5 bases and J by 2 bases. The CDR3 nucleotides read TGTGCCAGCAGCCGTAAATCCGCGGGGGGACTCACAGATACGCAGTATTTT. Translation gives CASSRKSAGGLTDTQYF.

The CDR3 spells CASAPQVGGRGSSYNEQFF. The CDR3, as DNA: TGTGCCAGTGCCCCCCAGGTGGGGGGACGAGGGAGCTCCTACAATGAGCAGTTCTTC. The genes are TRBV19 and TRBJ2-1; TRBD2 is a possible D gene (6 bases). Trimming removed 8 bases from V and 0 bases from J, with 26 bases in between. The germline V gene encodes CDR1 LNHDA and CDR2 SQIVND (reference sequence). This CDR3 is 19 amino acids long.

The sample holds one count of this clone. This sequence joins TRBV5-6 and TRBJ2-5; 7 positions match TRBD2. The CDR3 covers 15 residues. Germline CDR1 reads SGHDT; CDR2 reads YYEEEE. J gave up 4 bases and V 5 bases, and 11 bases lay outside the gene matches. The CDR3 DNA reads TGTGCCAGCAGTTTCACCGGGACTATTGGAGAGACCCAGTACTTC. Protein product: CASSFTGTIGETQYF.

Note on this clone: Possible read error: a much larger clone is one base away. This same CDR3 is encoded by further DNA sequences in the sample. The chain carries TRBV12-3 or TRBV12-4 and TRBJ1-2; 9 nucleotides match TRBD1. This CDR3 spans 13 amino acids. V dropped 5 bases and J dropped 3; count of bases not matched to a gene: 1. CDR3 bases: TGTGCCAGCAGTCGGGACAGGGACTATGGCTACACCTTC. This encodes CASSRDRDYGYTF.

The chain's CDR3 is CASSVDQGHTEAFF. The CDR3, as DNA: TGTGCCAGCAGCGTAGATCAGGGTCACACTGAAGCTTTCTTT. The gene calls are TRBV9 and TRBJ1-1; weak D call: TRBD1 (5 bases). This CDR3 is 14 amino acids long. Germline V lookup: CDR1 SGDLS, CDR2 YYNGEE. V lost 0 bases and J lost 3, with 9 bases in between.

V gene TRBV25-1 combines with J gene TRBJ1-4; 8 nucleotides align to TRBD1. Germline CDR1 is MGHDK and CDR2 is SYGVNS. The ends lost 6 bases at V and 5 bases at J; junction bases unmatched: 8. The CDR3 consists of 15 residues. The CDR3 bases are TGTGCCAGCAGAGGGACAGGTGGATTAAATGAAAAACTGTTTTTT. Translating it yields CASRGTGGLNEKLFF.

V gene TRBV30 combines with J gene TRBJ1-2; 8 positions match TRBD1. Germline V CDR1 and CDR2: GTSNPN, SVGIG (reference sequence). The CDR3 is made up of 15 amino acids. J gave up 7 bases and V 2 bases, and 12 bases lay outside the gene matches. CDR3 coding DNA: TGTGCCTGGAGTTCTCAGGGGTGGACAGGGATTGGCTACACCTTC. Encoded protein: CAWSSQGWTGIGYTF.

The rearrangement uses TRBV6-5 and TRBJ1-2; no definite D call. V dropped 0 bases and J dropped 3 bases, with 8 bases sitting between them. The CDR3 extends over 14 amino acids. CDR1 is MNHEY and CDR2 is SVGAGI in the germline V gene. The CDR3 DNA reads TGTGCCAGCAGTTACTCTAGAGGTGACTATGGCTACACCTTC. Amino acids: CASSYSRGDYGYTF.

This chain connects TRBV6-6 to TRBJ1-6; the D is unclear. Germline assignment: CDR1 MNHNY and CDR2 SVGAGI (reference sequence). The V gene lost 0 bases and the J gene lost 14 bases, with 14 bases spanning the gap. The CDR3 covers 14 residues. CDR3 nucleotide sequence: TGTGCCAGCAGTTACTCACCAGGAAAACCAGCCCTCCACTTT. It yields the protein CASSYSPGKPALHF.

The V call is TRBV3-1 (or the pseudogene TRBV3-2), the J call TRBJ1-1; 11 bases map to TRBD1. The V gene end was trimmed by 4 bases and the J gene end by 10 bases; junction bases not matched to a gene: 2. The germline gives CDR1 LGHDT, CDR2 YNNKEL (reference sequence). CDR3 size: 12 residues. The CDR3 here is CASSLGTGGAFF. The CDR3 bases are TGTGCCAGCAGCCTCGGGACAGGGGGAGCTTTCTTT.

The chain links TRBV11-2 to TRBJ2-7; TRBD2 might be the D (5 bases). Germline loops: CDR1 SGHAT, CDR2 FQNNGV. V dropped 4 bases and J dropped 7 bases, with 14 bases sitting between them. The CDR3 totals 13 residues. This CDR3 is CASSYDYRGEQYF. In DNA form, the CDR3 reads TGTGCCAGCAGCTATGACTACCGAGGGGAGCAGTACTTC. Filled out from reference TRBV11-2 and TRBJ2-7, the complete variable domain reads EAGVAQSPRYKIIEKRQSVAFWCNPISGHATLYWYQQILGQGPKLLIQFQNNGVVDDSQLPKDRFSAERLKGVDSTLKIQPAKLEDSAVYLCASSYDYRGEQYFGPGTRLTVT.

The genes are TRBV7-9 and TRBJ1-2; 10 nucleotides align to TRBD1. Germline V lookup: CDR1 SEHNR, CDR2 FQNEAQ (reference sequence). Trimming removed 0 bases from V and 6 bases from J; junction bases left unmatched: 7. The CDR3 has 16 residues. The CDR3 DNA follows: TGTGCCAGCAGCTTAGCGACAGGGGGCAGGGCTAATGGCTACACCTTC. Amino acids: CASSLATGGRANGYTF. The whole variable domain, remainder taken from reference TRBV7-9 and TRBJ1-2, is DTGVSQNPRHKITKRGQNVTFRCDPISEHNRLYWYRQTLGQGPEFLTYFQNEAQLEKSRLLSDRFSAERPKGSFSTLEIQRTEQGDSAMYLCASSLATGGRANGYTFGSGTRLTVV.

This sequence joins TRBV10-3 and TRBJ2-1, with 8 bases lining up with TRBD2. This CDR3 contains 13 residues. Trimming at V came to 9 bases and at J to 3 bases, leaving 4 bases not matched to a gene. Germline CDR1 is ENHRY and CDR2 is SYGVKD. The chain's CDR3 is CAISGNNYNEQFF. CDR3 nucleotide sequence: TGTGCCATTAGCGGGAACAACTACAATGAGCAGTTCTTC.

The V gene is TRBV11-2, the J gene TRBJ1-1; D gene ambiguous. Germline-derived CDR1 and CDR2 are SGHAT and FQNNGV. The CDR3 is 15 residues long. Trimming pared 4 bases from V and 0 bases from J, leaving 12 bases between. The CDR3 region has the DNA TGTGCCAGCAGCTCAAGAGCAGGCATGAACACTGAAGCTTTCTTT. As protein: CASSSRAGMNTEAFF.

The chain joins TRBV12-3 or TRBV12-4 to TRBJ2-1; no definite D call. Trimming removed 5 bases from V and 4 bases from J, with 9 bases in between. The CDR3 totals 13 residues. The CDR3 coding sequence is TGTGCCAGCAGTAAGACTGGATACAATGAGCAGTTCTTC. Residues: CASSKTGYNEQFF.

The V and J genes are TRBV24-1 and TRBJ2-7, with 9 bases identical to TRBD1. CDR1 is KGHDR, CDR2 SFDVKD, per germline. The CDR3 length is 15 residues. With 4 bases clipped from V and 5 bases from J, the junction kept 8 bases outside the gene matches. DNA for the CDR3: TGTGCCACCAGTGACGAGGGACAGGGAATCAACGAGCAGTACTTC. Translated: CATSDEGQGINEQYF.

The chain couples TRBV7-8 to TRBJ1-2; 8 nucleotides align to TRBD1. The germline CDR1 and CDR2 sequences are SGHVS and FQNEAQ. Losses at the gene ends were 5 bases for V and 6 bases for J; bases not matched to a gene: 5. CDR3 length: 13 residues. The DNA for the CDR3 is TGTGCCAGCAGCCAAAGGACAGGGAATGGCTACACCTTC. Protein product: CASSQRTGNGYTF.

CDR3 DNA: TGCGCCAGCAAACATCGACAGGGTGGAGGAAACACCATATATTTT. Its protein product is CASKHRQGGGNTIYF. J is TRBJ1-3 and V is TRBV10-2, with 7 bases fitting TRBD1. The CDR3 is 15 residues long. After removal of 7 bases from V and 4 bases from J, the junction contained 10 bases not matched to a gene. The germline V gene encodes CDR1 WSHSY and CDR2 SAAADI.

The chain recombines TRBV5-1 with TRBJ2-1; possibly TRBD1 for D (5 bases). This CDR3 is 13 amino acids long. Germline V gene lookup returns CDR1 SGHRS and CDR2 YFSETQ. With 0 bases removed from V and 6 bases from J, the gap between germline ends came to 7 bases. CDR3 in amino acids: CASSLVRVNEQFF. The CDR3 DNA sequence: TGCGCCAGCAGCTTGGTCAGGGTCAATGAGCAGTTCTTC.

Only a few counts were recorded for this clone. The rearrangement uses TRBV19 and TRBJ1-1, with 8 bases aligning to TRBD1. Trimming took 2 bases from V and 1 from J; bases not matched to a gene: 6. Per the germline V gene, CDR1 is LNHDA and CDR2 is SQIVND (reference sequence). The CDR3 totals 16 residues. This CDR3 reads CASSISRTGTNTEAFF. The CDR3 DNA sequence: TGTGCCAGTAGTATATCCAGGACAGGGACGAACACTGAAGCTTTCTTT.

The V and J genes are TRBV12-3 or TRBV12-4 and TRBJ2-5; D uncertain. The CDR3 totals 12 residues. Trimming removed 3 bases at V and 10 bases at J, with 12 bases between. CDR3 DNA sequence: TGTGCCAGCAGTTTCCTCGAGGAAGGCCAGTACTTC. Translating gives CASSFLEEGQYF.